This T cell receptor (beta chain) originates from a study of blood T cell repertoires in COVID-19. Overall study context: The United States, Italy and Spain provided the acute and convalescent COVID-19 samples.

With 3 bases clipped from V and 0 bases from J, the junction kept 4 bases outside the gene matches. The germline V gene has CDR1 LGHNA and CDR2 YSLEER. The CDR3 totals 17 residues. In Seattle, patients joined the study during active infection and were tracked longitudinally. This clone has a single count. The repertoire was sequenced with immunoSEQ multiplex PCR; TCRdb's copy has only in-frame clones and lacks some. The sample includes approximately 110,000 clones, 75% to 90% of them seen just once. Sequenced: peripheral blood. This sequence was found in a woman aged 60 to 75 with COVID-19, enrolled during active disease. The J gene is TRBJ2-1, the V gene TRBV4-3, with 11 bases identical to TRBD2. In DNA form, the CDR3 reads TGCGCCAGCAGCCACCCTACTAGCGGGGGCTCCTACAATGAGCAGTTCTTC. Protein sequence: CASSHPTSGGSYNEQFF.